The rows below give T cell receptor beta chains drawn from one sample of a study of blood T cell repertoires in COVID-19. This table comes from immunoSEQ multiplex PCR, and its TCRdb copy is limited to in-frame clones, with some not included. The sample lists roughly 140,000 clones, over 80% occurring once. What was sequenced was peripheral blood. These receptor sequences come from a woman aged 40 to 50 with active or convalescent COVID-19. CDR3s leave out the opening cysteine and the closing phenylalanine or tryptophan. Not every row has a clone size; where given, it reads once, few, many or a size class.

>TRBJ1-1|TRBV28|12|.
ASSLHRAPLSAF
>TRBJ2-2|TRBV3-1/TRBV3-2|15|few
ASSPLEKLAGAGELF
>TRBJ1-5|TRBV5-6|13|.
ASRKSDRENQPQH
>TRBJ2-7|TRBV11-3|10|once
ASSLTSGEQY
>TRBJ2-1|TRBV18|13|.
ASSPQSGTVNKQF
>TRBJ2-2|TRBV7-2|14|.
ASSLRPSPSIGELF
>TRBJ2-5|TRBV19|15|.
ASTNSSRTGLQETQY
>TRBJ1-1|TRBV19|15|.
ASSGGQSIAAGTEAF
>TRBJ2-2|TRBV5-1|13|few
ASSLRGRDTGELF
>TRBJ1-2|TRBV30|17|.
AWRPFQQPATARIYGYT
>TRBJ2-3|TRBV3-1/TRBV3-2|10|.
ASSQVTNTQY
>TRBJ1-3|TRBV28|12|.
ASSKTGFGNTIY
>TRBJ2-6|TRBV24-1|16|.
ATSDQSRPGAGANVLT
>TRBJ1-3|TRBV19|15|few
ASSIGRRVSSGNTIY
>TRBJ1-2|TRBV6-5|13|.
ASSYSGTGLYGYT
>TRBJ2-1|TRBV29-1|15|.
SVDPGLSMGSYNEQF
>TRBJ1-3|TRBV7-8|16|once
ASSSTGQGALRGNTIY
>TRBJ2-3|TRBV4-3|14|.
ASSQDSGGPTDTQY
>TRBJ1-2|TRBV13|13|.
ASSLRGQLNYGYT
>TRBJ1-5|TRBV2|10|.
ASSQINQPQH
>TRBJ1-4|TRBV5-1|13|once
AFSARGSTNEKLF